Listed here are 16 T cell receptor beta chains from one sample, sequenced in a study of PD-1 blockade in classical Hodgkin lymphoma. Assay used: immunoSEQ multiplex PCR; TCRdb lists only in-frame clones, some missing. The sample lists around 65,000 clones, 80% to 90% occurring once. Following autologous stem cell transplantation, relapse occurred in every patient, and exposure to brentuximab vedotin varied. The specimen was peripheral blood mononuclear cells (PBMCs), collected at baseline. These receptors were taken from a human donor with classical Hodgkin lymphoma.

The chain is built from TRBV5-1 and TRBJ2-1; 7 nucleotides match TRBD2. The CDR3 contains 15 residues. CDR1 and CDR2 from the germline V gene are SGHRS and YFSETQ. Trimming cost V 0 bases and J 7 bases; bases outside gene matches: 7. The CDR3 sequence is CASSLDPGLPNEQFF. CDR3 nucleotide sequence: TGCGCCAGCAGCTTGGACCCGGGACTACCGAATGAGCAGTTCTTC.

This clone was counted a few times. J is TRBJ2-3 and V is TRBV6-1; 9 bases fit TRBD2. Germline V CDR1 and CDR2: MNHNS, SASEGT. J lost 4 bases, V lost 2 bases, and 4 bases had no gene match. The CDR3 runs to 15 residues. The CDR3 region is CASSELSGGSDTQYF. CDR3 in DNA: TGTGCCAGCAGTGAACTGAGCGGGGGGTCAGATACGCAGTATTTT.

The rearrangement links TRBV4-1 to TRBJ1-4, with D possibly TRBD1 on 6 matching bases. The CDR3 spans 15 residues. Germline loops: CDR1 MGHRA, CDR2 YSYEKL. V shed 5 bases and J shed 5 bases, with 15 bases lying between them. The CDR3 sequence is CASSAQGGINEKLFF. The CDR3 DNA is TGCGCCAGCAGCGCCCAAGGGGGTATAAATGAAAAACTGTTTTTT.

For the CDR3, the DNA is TGTGCCAGCTCACTTGGCGGGGGCCCGGCTTACGAGCAGTACTTC. This sequence encodes CASSLGGGPAYEQYF. This sequence joins TRBV18 and TRBJ2-7; D perhaps matches TRBD2 (7 bases). Trimming removed 4 bases at V and 4 bases at J, with 17 bases between. The CDR3 sequence is 15 residues long. Per germline, CDR1 KGHSH and CDR2 LQKENI.

The CDR3 nucleotides are TGCGCCAGCAGCGACCCTCTGGAAGAGACCCAGTACTTC. Its protein is CASSDPLEETQYF. V is TRBV5-1 and J is TRBJ2-5; D gene ambiguous. The CDR3 covers 13 residues. The ends were cut back, 4 bases at V and 3 bases at J, with 10 bases in the middle. Germline values: CDR1 SGHRS, CDR2 YFSETQ.

The rearrangement joins TRBV4-1 to TRBJ1-1; D call uncertain. The V gene's germline CDR1 is MGHRA and CDR2 YSYEKL. The CDR3 covers 13 residues. The V end was cut by 4 bases, the J end by 1 base, with 7 bases between. DNA of the CDR3: TGCGCCAGCAGCCGATTCACGAACACTGAAGCTTTCTTT. It yields the protein CASSRFTNTEAFF.

The table lists this clone with a few counts. The chain is built from TRBV5-4 and TRBJ1-1; D uncertain. V gave up 5 bases and J gave up 9 bases, with 17 bases separating them. CDR3 size: 13 residues. Per the germline V gene, CDR1 is SGHNT and CDR2 is YYREEE (reference sequence). CDR3: CASRGGKGLKAFF. CDR3 coding DNA: TGTGCCAGCAGGGGAGGGAAGGGTCTTAAAGCTTTCTTT.

This chain's CDR3 is CASSGGGTGQSPLHF. The CDR3 bases are TGTGCCAGCAGCGGGGGGGGGACAGGGCAGTCACCCCTCCACTTT. The rearrangement uses TRBV2 and TRBJ1-6, with 9 bases matching TRBD1. The J segment lost 10 bases and the V segment lost 6 bases, leaving 10 bases of the junction unmatched. Germline V lookup: CDR1 SNHLY, CDR2 FYNNEI. The CDR3 covers 15 residues.

The chain combines TRBV10-3 with TRBJ2-2; D is tentatively TRBD1 or TRBD2 (5 bases each). CDR3 length equals 15 residues. Looked up from germline, CDR1 is ENHRY and CDR2 is SYGVKD. V gave up 10 bases and J gave up 0 bases, with 15 bases separating them. The CDR3 protein is CATNSGPTNTGELFF. In DNA, the CDR3 is TGTGCCACTAACTCGGGACCTACGAACACCGGGGAGCTGTTTTTT.

About this clone itself: A junction boundary mismatches the germline segment, possibly from a read error. The rearrangement joins TRBV7-7 to TRBJ2-1; D tentatively reads TRBD1 or TRBD2 (7 bases each). Germline assignment: CDR1 SSHAT and CDR2 FNYEAQ (reference sequence). The CDR3 consists of 15 residues. For the CDR3, the DNA is TGTGCTAGCAGCTTATCGTGGGAGGGGGCCGTACCCCAGTTCTTC. Translated, it gives CASSLSWEGAVPQFF.

The chain joins TRBV6-5 to TRBJ1-2; D unclear. V was trimmed by 6 bases and J by 4 bases, leaving 9 bases between them. From germline, CDR1 is MNHEY and CDR2 SVGAGI. This CDR3 region has 12 residues. CDR3 residues: CASSHDFYGYTF. Written as DNA, the CDR3 is TGTGCCAGCAGCCATGACTTCTATGGCTACACCTTC.

The rearrangement uses TRBV7-9 and TRBJ1-3; D uncertain. The CDR3 has 13 amino acids. Trimming cost V 5 bases and J 4 bases, with 9 bases left between them. The germline gives CDR1 SEHNR, CDR2 FQNEAQ (reference sequence). CDR3 region: CASSQEPGNTIYF. Written as DNA, the CDR3 is TGTGCCAGCAGCCAGGAACCGGGAAACACCATATATTTT.

This chain connects TRBV5-8 to TRBJ1-1; no clear D gene. V was trimmed by 1 base and J by 0 bases, leaving 7 bases between them. Germline V gene sequence: CDR1 SGHTS, CDR2 YDEGEE. This CDR3 contains 14 residues. The CDR3 sequence is CASSLTLMNTEAFF. The CDR3 nucleotides read TGTGCCAGCAGCTTGACACTTATGAACACTGAAGCTTTCTTT.

The genes are TRBV6-5 and TRBJ2-2; D not resolved. This CDR3 is 12 amino acids long. The V gene lost 7 bases and the J gene lost 5 bases, with 8 bases spanning the gap. Germline values: CDR1 MNHEY, CDR2 SVGAGI. The chain's CDR3 is CASNKQTGELFF. The DNA for the CDR3 is TGTGCCAGCAATAAACAAACCGGGGAGCTGTTTTTT.

The CDR3 sequence: CASSSGNNSPLHF. The CDR3 DNA reads TGTGCCAGCTCATCAGGGAACAATTCACCCCTCCACTTT. V gene TRBV18 combines with J gene TRBJ1-6; D is perhaps TRBD1 (5 bases). This CDR3 is 13 amino acids long. CDR1 and CDR2 (germline): KGHSH, LQKENI. The V end lost 5 bases, the J end lost 7 bases, and 9 bases lay between the germline ends.

The chain couples TRBV19 to TRBJ1-2; D unclear. Germline V gene data show CDR1 as LNHDA and CDR2 as SQIVND (reference sequence). The CDR3 length is 15 residues. The V gene lost 4 bases and the J gene lost 2 bases, with 14 bases spanning the gap. CDR3 in amino acids: CASSNLQRMNYGYTF. CDR3 sequence (DNA): TGTGCCAGTAGTAACCTTCAGAGAATGAACTATGGCTACACCTTC. Together with reference TRBV19 and TRBJ1-2, the CDR3 gives the full variable domain: DGGITQSPKYLFRKEGQNVTLSCEQNLNHDAMYWYRQDPGQGLRLIYYSQIVNDFQKGDIAEGYSVSREKKESFPLTVTSAQKNPTAFYLCASSNLQRMNYGYTFGSGTRLTVV.